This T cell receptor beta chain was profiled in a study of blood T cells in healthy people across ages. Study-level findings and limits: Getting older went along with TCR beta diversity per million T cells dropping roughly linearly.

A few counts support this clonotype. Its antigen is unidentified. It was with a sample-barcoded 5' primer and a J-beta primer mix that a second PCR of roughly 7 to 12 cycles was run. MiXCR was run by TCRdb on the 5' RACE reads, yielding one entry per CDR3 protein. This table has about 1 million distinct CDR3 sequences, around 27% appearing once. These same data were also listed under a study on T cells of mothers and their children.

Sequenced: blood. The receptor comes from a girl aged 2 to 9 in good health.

The CDR3: CASSLSSFETQYF. As DNA, the CDR3 is TGTGCCAGCAGTTTATCTAGCTTTGAGACCCAGTACTTC. This rearrangement joins TRBV12-3 or TRBV12-4 to TRBJ2-5, with D possibly being TRBD2 (5 bases). The CDR3 sequence is 13 residues long. With 2 bases removed from V and 5 bases from J, the gap between germline ends came to 9 bases.